This T cell receptor (beta chain) appears in the sequencing data of a study of T-cell memory formation after mild COVID-19. This clonotype was seen more than once but under ten times. MiXCR was run by TCRdb on the 5' RACE reads, yielding one entry per CDR3 protein. In the table there are roughly 100,000 distinct CDR3 sequences, roughly 12% of which are singletons. Trimming removed 9 bases from V and 3 bases from J; junction bases left unmatched: 7. The germline CDR1 and CDR2 sequences are KGHDR and SFDVKD. CDR3 length: 14 amino acids. This receptor was taken from an adult woman who had mild COVID-19 (a few samples of this study predate the infection). Cell type and time point are not known. The chain joins TRBV24-1 to TRBJ2-5; 9 bases line up with TRBD2. Sequenced sample: PBMCs or a T cell subset sorted from them (not recorded which). For the CDR3, the DNA is TGTGCCACCCTTAATATAGCGGGAGAAGAGACCCAGTACTTC. Protein product: CATLNIAGEETQYF.